Described below is a single TCR beta chain sequence and its context. What antigen it recognizes has not been identified. There are no base qualities to consult, and no much larger clone falls within one base. This entry is derived from a study of identical twins (dated by TCRdb to 2016 to 2017). Regarding the research as a whole: To test whether fetal clonotypes persist, the study used deep sequencing on TCR alpha and beta repertoires from monozygotic twins, unrelated adults of various ages, and cord blood. To rule out contamination, replicate twin experiments were performed at different times with different library preparation protocols.

V loses 2 bases, J loses 10 bases, and the germline ends lie 21 bases apart. The CDR3 has 17 amino acids, counting the end cysteine and phenylalanine. The retained sequence is limited to the CDR3, 51 bases, with the frame set at the first base. On the study overall, not on this receptor specifically: In beta out-of-frame sequences, excess twin sharing was weaker, because having fewer shared sequences lowered the signal-to-noise ratio. Out-of-frame TCR alpha sharing in monozygotic twins was systematically underestimated by recombination models, whereas sharing between unrelated individuals was in agreement with the recombination models. Abundant cord blood beta clonotypes carried fewer insertions; young adult naive repertoires showed a weaker similar trend, while memory repertoires showed none. Because the same donors could not be followed over many years, the conclusions relied on cross-sectional statistical analysis. Compared with coincidental sharing between unrelated individuals, an excess of low generation-probability sequences was observed among out-of-frame TCR alpha sequences shared between twins. Invariant T cells such as MAIT and iNKT could partly confound zero-insertion analyses, although diverse VJ usage argued against such confounding for most clonotypes.

Only healthy Caucasian donors were included. Library preparation employed 5' RACE. The sample was run on an Illumina HiSeq 2000. A universal primer binding site was added through template switching, and the final cDNA carried a unique molecular identifier so that TCR cDNA molecules could be counted accurately. Specific primers in the conserved constant-segment region were used to synthesize first-strand cDNA for the TCR alpha and beta chains. To control for contamination, every cDNA library was double barcoded, receiving both a SMART-Mk sample barcode and Illumina barcodes. TruSeq adapter sequences and Illumina sample barcodes were added in two successive PCR steps. Sequencing of the TCR alpha and beta cDNA libraries was done on the Illumina HiSeq platform using custom primers. The study's processing was this. MiGEC processed the raw reads to extract unique molecular identifiers, while MiXCR was used to determine the CDR3 positions. Recombination models were inferred per individual with the repgenHMM and IGoR tools using an EM algorithm. Shared clonotypes were analyzed with the tcR package in R, and sharing was normalized by the product of cloneset sizes. Out-of-frame nonproductive sequences were analyzed to study raw recombination free of thymic and clonal selection effects. Clones were called with MiXCR by TCRdb after fastp trimmed the public reads at Q25, and only in-frame beta chains were retained. Entries that share a CDR3 protein sequence are merged under the most common genes and DNA. In this record, the V and J calls reflect TCRdb's handling and not the investigators' own analysis. The sample includes about 1.7 million distinct CDR3 sequences, with around 29% observed a single time. The leading ten clones occupy approximately 0.29% of the sample.

The receptor comes from a newborn girl in good health. The chain is made from TRBV23-1 and TRBJ1-6, with the D segment identity uncertain. TRBV23-1 carries the ORF label, with uncertain function. The sequenced material came from cord blood. CDR3 sequence: CASSQSFQEVDESPLHF. At the DNA level, the sequence is TGCGCCAGCAGTCAAAGTTTCCAGGAAGTAGATGAATCACCCCTCCACTTT.